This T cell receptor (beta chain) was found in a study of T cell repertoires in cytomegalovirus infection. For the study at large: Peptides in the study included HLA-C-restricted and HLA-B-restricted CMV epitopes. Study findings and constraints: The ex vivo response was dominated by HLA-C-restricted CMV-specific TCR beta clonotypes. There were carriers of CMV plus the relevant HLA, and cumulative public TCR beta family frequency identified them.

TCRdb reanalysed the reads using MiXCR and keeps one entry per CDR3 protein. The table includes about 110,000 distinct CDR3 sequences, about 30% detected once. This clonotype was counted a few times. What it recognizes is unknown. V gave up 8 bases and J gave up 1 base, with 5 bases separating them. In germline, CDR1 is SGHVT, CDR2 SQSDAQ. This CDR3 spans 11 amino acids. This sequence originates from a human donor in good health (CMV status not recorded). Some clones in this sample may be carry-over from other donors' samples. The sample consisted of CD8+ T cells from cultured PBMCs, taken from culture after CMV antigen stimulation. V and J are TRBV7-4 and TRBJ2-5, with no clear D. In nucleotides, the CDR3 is TGTGCCAGCTCCATCCAAGAGACCCAGTACTTC. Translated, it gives CASSIQETQYF.